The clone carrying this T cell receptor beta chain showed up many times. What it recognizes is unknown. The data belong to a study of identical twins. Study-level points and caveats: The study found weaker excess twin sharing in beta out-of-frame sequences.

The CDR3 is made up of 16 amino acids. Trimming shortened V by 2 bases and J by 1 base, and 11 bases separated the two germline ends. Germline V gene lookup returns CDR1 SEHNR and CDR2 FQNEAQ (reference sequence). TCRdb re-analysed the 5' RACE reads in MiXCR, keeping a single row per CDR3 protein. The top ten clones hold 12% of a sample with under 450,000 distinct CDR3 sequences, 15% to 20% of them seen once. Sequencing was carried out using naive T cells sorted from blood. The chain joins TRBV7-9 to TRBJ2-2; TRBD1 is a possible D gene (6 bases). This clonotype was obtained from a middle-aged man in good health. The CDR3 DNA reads TGTGCCAGCAGCTTAACCGCCAGGGGGAACACCGGGGAGCTGTTTTTT. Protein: CASSLTARGNTGELFF.